This T cell receptor (beta chain) was retrieved from a study of cytomegalovirus exposure and HLA in healthy donors. Repertoires were generated with immunoSEQ multiplex PCR, while TCRdb's copy carries only in-frame clones and drops some. This repertoire shows roughly 130,000 clones, roughly nine tenths found once; its top ten account for roughly 3%. The TCR sequence derives from a man between 18 and 29 years old in good health and CMV-seronegative. Sequencing input: PBMCs.

CDR3 DNA sequence: TGTGCCAGCAGCTTCGGGGACAGCCACTATGGCTACACCTTC. Its protein is CASSFGDSHYGYTF. This chain connects TRBV7-9 to TRBJ1-2; 7 bases match TRBD1. J was trimmed by 3 bases and V by 3 bases; bases with no gene match: 4. Germline V gene lookup returns CDR1 SEHNR and CDR2 FQNEAQ (reference sequence). The CDR3 is made up of 14 amino acids. Combining the CDR3 with reference TRBV7-9 and TRBJ1-2 gives the whole variable domain DTGVSQNPRHKITKRGQNVTFRCDPISEHNRLYWYRQTLGQGPEFLTYFQNEAQLEKSRLLSDRFSAERPKGSFSTLEIQRTEQGDSAMYLCASSFGDSHYGYTFGSGTRLTVV.